The source of this T cell receptor beta chain is a study of blood T cell repertoires in COVID-19. Across the study: Both acute and convalescent COVID-19 samples were obtained from the United States, Italy and Spain.

The assay was immunoSEQ multiplex PCR, and TCRdb's table has in-frame clones only and misses some. The sample shows a few hundred thousand clones, around 83% of them seen only once. The germline V gene has CDR1 SGHAT and CDR2 FQNNGV. V lost 3 bases to trimming and J lost 2 bases, with 13 bases between them. This CDR3 is built from 15 residues. The chain couples TRBV11-2 to TRBJ1-2; D may be TRBD1 (6 bases). Sequenced material: peripheral blood. This sequence originates from a woman aged 45 to 65 with acute or convalescent COVID-19. The CDR3 nucleotides read TGTGCCAGCAGCTTGACAGGTAGCACAAACTATGGCTACACCTTC. Protein: CASSLTGSTNYGYTF.